The 11 T cell receptor beta chains in this list originate from one sample, sequenced in a study of blood T cell repertoires in COVID-19. Some clones are missing from TCRdb's copy, which holds only in-frame ones; the method was immunoSEQ multiplex PCR. The sample includes about 55,000 clones, 75% to 95% of them seen just once. Sequencing input: peripheral blood. The receptors were gathered from a human donor with active COVID-19. The donor label of this sample is uncertain.

The J gene is TRBJ2-3, the V gene TRBV6-2 or TRBV6-3, with D perhaps matching TRBD1 (6 bases). CDR1 and CDR2 (germline): MNHEY, SVGEGT. V was cut by 1 base and J by 3 bases, with 8 bases left in between. The CDR3 loop spans 14 amino acids. The CDR3 loop is CASSYLGATDTQYF. In DNA, the CDR3 is TGTGCCAGCAGTTACTTGGGGGCGACAGATACGCAGTATTTT.

This clone was counted only a few times. The rearrangement joins TRBV3-1 (or the pseudogene TRBV3-2) to TRBJ2-5; the D gene is possibly TRBD2 (6 bases). The CDR3 is made up of 16 amino acids. V lost 1 base to trimming and J lost 4 bases, with 16 bases between them. Germline V CDR1 and CDR2: LGHDT, YNNKEL (reference sequence). CDR3 sequence: CASSQGGSRDSETQYF. The CDR3 DNA follows: TGTGCCAGCAGCCAAGGGGGGTCGCGGGATTCAGAGACCCAGTACTTC.

The V and J genes are TRBV18 and TRBJ1-2; no definite D call. This CDR3 contains 14 residues. Per germline, CDR1 KGHSH and CDR2 LQKENI. V dropped 3 bases and J dropped 2 bases, with 10 bases sitting between them. The CDR3 region has the DNA TGTGCCAGCTCACCCGCTCTAGCCAACTATGGCTACACCTTC. It yields the protein CASSPALANYGYTF.

V and J are TRBV2 and TRBJ2-7; a possible D gene is TRBD1 (6 bases). This CDR3 is 13 amino acids long. Germline V lookup: CDR1 SNHLY, CDR2 FYNNEI. Between the trimmed V and J ends, which lost 7 bases and 3 bases, there was a span of 13 bases. The CDR3 nucleotides read TGTGCCAGCACCCGGGACATTGTCTACGAGCAGTACGTC. Its translation is CASTRDIVYEQYV.

The chain links TRBV10-3 to TRBJ2-2; weak D call: TRBD1 (5 bases). V was pared by 7 bases and J by 1 base, with 10 bases between. The CDR3 length is 14 residues. Germline V gives CDR1 ENHRY, CDR2 SYGVKD. The chain's CDR3 is CAINVDRNTGELFF. The CDR3 coding sequence is TGTGCCATCAACGTCGACAGGAACACCGGGGAGCTGTTTTTT.

The gene calls are TRBV29-1 and TRBJ2-1, with 7 bases aligning to TRBD1. The CDR3 is 13 amino acids. Germline V CDR1 and CDR2: SQVTM, ANQGSEA. V lost 6 bases, J lost 1 base, and 3 bases stayed unmatched. As DNA, the CDR3 is TGCAGCGTAATGACAGGGTCCTACAATGAGCAGTTCTTC. Protein product: CSVMTGSYNEQFF.

The chain employs TRBV3-1 (or the pseudogene TRBV3-2) and TRBJ2-7, with a possible D match to TRBD1 (6 bases). CDR1 LGHDT and CDR2 YNNKEL come from the germline V gene (reference sequence). The CDR3 spans 12 residues. Trimming took off 2 bases at V and 8 bases at J, with 10 bases between the two ends. CDR3 loop: CASSQKGGKQYF. The DNA for the CDR3 is TGTGCCAGCAGCCAAAAAGGGGGTAAGCAGTACTTC.

The chain recombines TRBV10-1 with TRBJ2-2; TRBD2 might be the D (6 bases). The germline gives CDR1 WNHNN, CDR2 SYGVQD (reference sequence). This CDR3 is 16 amino acids long. V shed 0 bases and J shed 5 bases, with 13 bases lying between them. The CDR3 is CASSESSSGRTGELFF. The CDR3 DNA reads as TGCGCCAGCAGTGAGTCTAGTAGCGGCAGAACCGGGGAGCTGTTTTTT.

The chain couples TRBV11-2 to TRBJ2-7; TRBD1 matches at 9 bases. V lost 5 bases, J lost 6 bases, and 8 bases stayed unmatched. Germline CDR1 and CDR2: SGHAT and FQNNGV. CDR3 length: 14 residues. CDR3 coding DNA: TGTGCCAGCAGCCCCCGGGACAGGGTACGCGAGCAGTACTTC. It encodes CASSPRDRVREQYF. Together with reference TRBV11-2 and TRBJ2-7, the CDR3 gives the full variable domain: EAGVAQSPRYKIIEKRQSVAFWCNPISGHATLYWYQQILGQGPKLLIQFQNNGVVDDSQLPKDRFSAERLKGVDSTLKIQPAKLEDSAVYLCASSPRDRVREQYFGPGTRLTVT.

The chain employs TRBV19 and TRBJ2-1, with 11 bases matching TRBD2. CDR1 and CDR2 (germline): LNHDA, SQIVND (reference sequence). The CDR3 is 17 amino acids. The V segment lost 3 bases and the J segment 2 bases; nucleotides outside the gene matches: 6. Written as DNA, the CDR3 is TGTGCCAGTAGTATCTTTAGCGGGGGGGTCCCCTACAATGAGCAGTTCTTC. Translated, it gives CASSIFSGGVPYNEQFF.

The gene calls are TRBV27 and TRBJ1-3; D uncertain. The CDR3 runs to 14 residues. Germline values: CDR1 MNHEY, CDR2 SMNVEV (reference sequence). V gave up 3 bases and J gave up 0 bases, with 6 bases separating them. The CDR3, as DNA: TGTGCCAGCAGTTTGTATAGCTCTGGAAACACCATATATTTT. Its translation: CASSLYSSGNTIYF.